One sample yielded the 30 T cell receptor beta chains listed below, sequenced in a study of regulatory T cells in long-lasting Graves disease. With iRepertoire HTBI primers and Arm-PCR of CDR3 regions, TCR beta libraries were built. TCRdb independently ran MiXCR on the multiplex PCR reads; one entry per CDR3 protein. The table has 440,000 or so distinct CDR3 sequences, around 15% seen once. Stated time point: newly diagnosed GD, antithyroid drugs for less than 3 months. TCR sequences were obtained from RNA taken from PBMCs. The sample was also reused in another study, on T cells in Graves' hyperthyroidism and ophthalmopathy.

The sample consisted of peripheral blood mononuclear cells (PBMCs), taken at new diagnosis, from a patient treated with antithyroid drugs. These receptors were collected from a woman aged 25 to 39 with Graves disease.

This clonotype appeared many times. The rearrangement uses TRBV3-1 and TRBJ1-1; D is ambiguous. The V gene's germline CDR1 is LGHDT and CDR2 YNNKEL (reference sequence). The CDR3 loop spans 14 amino acids. V lost 4 bases, J lost 2 bases, and 11 bases lay in between. In DNA, the CDR3 is TGTGCCAGCAGCCCCTGGCCGGGAAACACTGAAGCTTTCTTT. It translates to CASSPWPGNTEAFF.

This clonotype was detected many times. The chain links TRBV30 to TRBJ1-6; no definite D call. Between the trimmed V and J ends, which lost 1 base and 7 bases, there was a span of 8 bases. Germline-derived CDR1 and CDR2 are GTSNPN and SVGIG (reference sequence). This CDR3 has 13 amino acids. CDR3 DNA: TGTGCCTGGAGTGAGCAGAGAAATTCACCCCTCCACTTT. Translated: CAWSEQRNSPLHF.

V and J are TRBV11-2 and TRBJ2-3; TRBD1 might be the D (5 bases). Germline V gives CDR1 SGHAT, CDR2 FQNNGV. The CDR3 sequence is 15 residues long. Trimming shortened V by 1 base and J by 3 bases, and 11 bases separated the two germline ends. The CDR3 region has the DNA TGTGCCAGCAGCTTAGGGGGCCTGAGGACAGATACGCAGTATTTT. This translates into CASSLGGLRTDTQYF.

This clonotype was seen repeatedly, ten times or more. The CDR3 reads CASSTLRETQYF. CDR3 coding DNA: TGTGCCAGCAGTACCCTCCGGGAGACCCAGTACTTC. The V call is TRBV12-3 or TRBV12-4, the J call TRBJ2-5, with no clear D. CDR3 length equals 12 residues. V was pared by 5 bases and J by 5 bases, with 9 bases between.

This clonotype showed up just once. A much bigger clone sits one base away, suggesting this may be a read error. The chain joins TRBV30 to TRBJ2-1; tentative D call: TRBD1 (6 bases). Germline V gene lookup returns CDR1 GTSNPN and CDR2 SVGIG (reference sequence). The V gene lost 2 bases and the J gene lost 6 bases, with 11 bases spanning the gap. This CDR3 region has 13 residues. CDR3 nucleotide sequence: TGTGCCTGGAGTAGCGGACAGTCCAATGAGCAGTTCTTC. Protein product: CAWSSGQSNEQFF.

The chain recombines TRBV5-4 with TRBJ2-5, with a tentative D call TRBD2 (6 bases). Germline V lookup: CDR1 SGHNT, CDR2 YYREEE (reference sequence). The CDR3 is made up of 16 amino acids. The V end was cut by 1 base, the J end by 5 bases, with 18 bases between. The CDR3: CASSLYRGGGYETQYF. The CDR3 region has the DNA TGTGCCAGCAGCTTGTATAGGGGAGGCGGGTATGAGACCCAGTACTTC.

This clonotype has ten or more counts. The chain joins TRBV28 to TRBJ2-3; 9 positions agree with TRBD1. Germline V gene lookup returns CDR1 MDHEN and CDR2 SYDVKM. The CDR3 has 16 amino acids. Unmatched junction bases numbered 8, after V lost 3 bases and J lost 4 bases. In nucleotides, the CDR3 is TGTGCCAGCAGTTTTGGACAGGGGAGTGGTCCAGATACGCAGTATTTT. Translated: CASSFGQGSGPDTQYF.

This clonotype was detected many times. V gene TRBV12-3 or TRBV12-4 combines with J gene TRBJ2-1; possible D gene TRBD2, 6 bases. The CDR3 consists of 16 residues. V gave up 5 bases and J gave up 3 bases, with 17 bases separating them. As DNA, the CDR3 is TGTGCCAGCAGTGGTCTTAGGGAGGTCGGCTACAATGAGCAGTTCTTC. Protein sequence: CASSGLREVGYNEQFF.

This clonotype showed up many times. The chain is built from TRBV6-9 and TRBJ2-2; no reliable D call. The CDR3 consists of 14 residues. With 4 bases removed from V and 8 bases from J, the gap between germline ends came to 14 bases. CDR1 is MNHGY, CDR2 SVAAGI, per germline. The CDR3, as DNA: TGTGCCAGCAGTTCCCAGATACAAATTGGGGAGCTGTTTTTT. Amino acids: CASSSQIQIGELFF.

The chain combines TRBV27 with TRBJ2-7; D gene uncertain. V was trimmed by 3 bases and J by 0 bases, leaving 9 bases between them. The CDR3 is 14 amino acids. Germline CDR1 and CDR2: MNHEY and SMNVEV (reference sequence). CDR3 bases: TGTGCCAGCAGTTTCCGGCAGATCTCCTACGAGCAGTACTTC. Encoded protein: CASSFRQISYEQYF.

The chain recombines TRBV13 with TRBJ1-5, with D hard to call. The CDR3 totals 16 residues. The V gene lost 0 bases and the J gene lost 1 base, with 10 bases spanning the gap. Germline loops: CDR1 PRHDT, CDR2 FYEKMQ (reference sequence). Here the CDR3 reads CASSLGLEGSNQPQHF. CDR3 nucleotides: TGTGCCAGCAGCTTAGGCCTAGAGGGCAGCAATCAGCCCCAGCATTTT.

V gene TRBV20-1 combines with J gene TRBJ1-5; D gene unclear. The V gene lost 6 bases and the J gene lost 8 bases, with 23 bases spanning the gap. This CDR3 region has 15 residues. Per germline, CDR1 DFQATT and CDR2 SNEGSKA (reference sequence). The DNA for the CDR3 is TGCAGTGCCCCCCCATCACAGACTGAGGGTGAGCCCCAGCATTTT. Translation gives CSAPPSQTEGEPQHF.

This clonotype came up many times. In DNA form, the CDR3 reads TGTGCCAGCAGCTTAGGGGAGCTACAGTACTTC. Protein product: CASSLGELQYF. The rearrangement uses TRBV11-2 and TRBJ2-7, with a weak D call TRBD2 (5 bases). The V gene's germline CDR1 is SGHAT and CDR2 FQNNGV. This CDR3 contains 11 residues. Trimming pared 1 base from V and 10 bases from J, leaving 8 bases between.

This clonotype was recorded many times. The rearrangement uses TRBV6-5 and TRBJ2-7, with D tentatively TRBD1 or TRBD2 (5 bases each). The CDR3 extends over 15 amino acids. Looked up from germline, CDR1 is MNHEY and CDR2 is SVGAGI. The V and J ends lost 0 bases and 5 bases respectively, with 14 bases between them. CDR3 residues: CASSYSGTPKDEQYF. For the CDR3, the DNA is TGTGCCAGCAGTTACTCCGGGACGCCGAAGGACGAGCAGTACTTC.

This clonotype was picked up many times. The J gene is TRBJ1-1, the V gene TRBV28; D not resolved. Trimming removed 0 bases at V and 8 bases at J, with 7 bases between. Germline-derived CDR1 and CDR2 are MDHEN and SYDVKM. The CDR3 sequence is 12 residues long. Here the CDR3 DNA reads TGTGCCAGCAGTTTATGGCAGGCCGAAGCTTTCTTT. Residues: CASSLWQAEAFF.

This clonotype occurred many times. The chain couples TRBV7-9 to TRBJ2-2; a possible D gene is TRBD2 (5 bases). Germline V gene lookup returns CDR1 SEHNR and CDR2 FQNEAQ (reference sequence). V dropped 5 bases and J dropped 4 bases, with 11 bases sitting between them. The CDR3 runs to 14 residues. DNA of the CDR3: TGTGCCAGCAGCCGAGCCGAGGGCACCGGGGAGCTGTTTTTT. Translating gives CASSRAEGTGELFF.

For this clonotype: A read error may explain this, as a much larger clone is one base away. The chain combines TRBV6-1 with TRBJ1-5, with a possible D match to TRBD1 (6 bases). The germline V gene has CDR1 MNHNS and CDR2 SASEGT. The CDR3 is 15 amino acids. DNA for the CDR3: TGTGTCAGCAGTGAAGTTAAGGGGGGCAATCAGCCCCAGCATTTT. Translating gives CVSSEVKGGNQPQHF.

This clonotype was detected a few times. The genes are TRBV20-1 and TRBJ2-1; TRBD2 aligns across 8 bases. The trim removed 2 bases at V and 5 bases at J, leaving 5 bases unmatched. CDR3 length equals 14 residues. Germline V gene lookup returns CDR1 DFQATT and CDR2 SNEGSKA (reference sequence). The CDR3 DNA is TGCAGTGCTAGAACTAGCGGAGCAGACAATGAGCAGTTCTTC. This sequence encodes CSARTSGADNEQFF.

The chain joins TRBV11-2 to TRBJ1-1; D is possibly TRBD1 (6 bases). Germline V lookup: CDR1 SGHAT, CDR2 FQNNGV. Between the trimmed V and J ends, which lost 6 bases and 6 bases, there was a span of 14 bases. The CDR3 totals 13 residues. The CDR3: CASRWGADAEAFF. CDR3 DNA sequence: TGTGCCAGCAGGTGGGGGGCCGACGCTGAAGCTTTCTTT.

A few counts support this clonotype. The gene calls are TRBV10-3 and TRBJ1-1; no reliable D call. V was trimmed by 4 bases and J by 1 base, leaving 4 bases between them. CDR1 and CDR2 from the germline V gene are ENHRY and SYGVKD. The CDR3 length is 12 residues. The DNA for the CDR3 is TGTGCCATCAGTGCGGCGAACACTGAAGCTTTCTTT. Translation: CAISAANTEAFF.

A few counts support this clonotype. In DNA form, the CDR3 reads TGTGCCAGCGGCCCTAGGCGGGAGGGTCCCGAGCAGTTCTTC. It encodes CASGPRREGPEQFF. The V and J genes are TRBV27 and TRBJ2-1; 9 bases line up with TRBD2. Germline values: CDR1 MNHEY, CDR2 SMNVEV (reference sequence). The CDR3 covers 14 residues. With V trimmed by 8 bases and J by 10 bases, 12 bases remained unmatched.

V and J are TRBV6-5 and TRBJ2-2; 7 positions agree with TRBD2. Germline V gene lookup returns CDR1 MNHEY and CDR2 SVGAGI. Unmatched junction bases numbered 12, after V lost 2 bases and J lost 3 bases. The CDR3 consists of 18 residues. This chain's CDR3 is CASSYGGGRAVDTGELFF. The DNA for the CDR3 is TGTGCCAGCAGTTACGGAGGCGGGAGAGCCGTGGACACCGGGGAGCTGTTTTTT.

This clonotype was observed a few times. An end of the junction does not agree with germline; a read error may underlie this. The chain uses TRBV7-9 and TRBJ2-2; D is unclear. CDR3 size: 17 residues. Per germline, CDR1 SEHNR and CDR2 FQNEAQ (reference sequence). CDR3 in DNA: TGTGCCAGCAGCTCAAACAAGATTAGCCGGAACGCCGGGGAGCTGTTTTTT. Translated, it gives CASSSNKISRNAGELFF.

This clonotype was seen ten or more times. V and J are TRBV7-2 and TRBJ1-2; 8 positions match TRBD1. With 0 bases clipped from V and 6 bases from J, the junction kept 0 bases outside the gene matches. This CDR3 has 13 residues. Germline loops: CDR1 SGHTA, CDR2 FQGNSA. Written as DNA, the CDR3 is TGTGCCAGCAGCTTAGCGGACAGGGATGGCTACACCTTC. It translates to CASSLADRDGYTF.

This clonotype has more than one count but fewer than ten. The J gene is TRBJ2-7, the V gene TRBV27, with TRBD2 matching 11 bases. This CDR3 region has 16 residues. In germline, CDR1 is MNHEY, CDR2 SMNVEV (reference sequence). V lost 2 bases to trimming and J lost 5 bases; unmatched junction nucleotides: 8. CDR3 sequence (DNA): TGTGCCAGCAGTTTAATTCTAGCGGGAGGATTGAACGAGCAGTACTTC. This translates into CASSLILAGGLNEQYF.

In DNA, the CDR3 is TGTGCCAGCAGTGAAGGGACAGTAGGCGAGCAGTACTTC. Encoded protein: CASSEGTVGEQYF. The chain joins TRBV6-1 to TRBJ2-7, with D perhaps TRBD1 (6 bases). CDR1 is MNHNS and CDR2 is SASEGT in the germline V gene. V was trimmed by 1 base and J by 6 bases, leaving 10 bases between them. CDR3 length equals 13 residues.

This clonotype was detected ten times or more. The chain joins TRBV28 to TRBJ2-2, with TRBD2 matching 10 bases. The V gene's germline CDR1 is MDHEN and CDR2 SYDVKM. The ends lost 6 bases at V and 5 bases at J; junction bases unmatched: 9. This CDR3 is built from 16 residues. The CDR3 reads CASRPSGSLGTGELFF. The CDR3 DNA follows: TGTGCCAGCAGGCCTAGCGGGAGTTTGGGGACCGGGGAGCTGTTTTTT.

The chain employs TRBV7-2 and TRBJ2-7; D call uncertain. The CDR3 totals 15 residues. Trimming took off 3 bases at V and 2 bases at J, with 14 bases between the two ends. Germline V gene data show CDR1 as SGHTA and CDR2 as FQGNSA. In nucleotides, the CDR3 is TGTGCCAGCAGCTTTGGTGTCTGGACCGCCTACGAGCAGTACTTC. Translating it yields CASSFGVWTAYEQYF.

This clonotype was recorded many times. The chain joins TRBV20-1 to TRBJ2-7; D may be TRBD2 (6 bases). Germline-derived CDR1 and CDR2 are DFQATT and SNEGSKA (reference sequence). The V gene lost 1 base and the J gene lost 1 base, with 17 bases spanning the gap. This CDR3 comprises 16 residues. The CDR3 DNA reads as TGCAGTGCTAGAGTACAGCACCGGGACTCATCCTACGAGCAGTACTTC. It specifies CSARVQHRDSSYEQYF.

This clonotype was observed a few times. The chain joins TRBV19 to TRBJ1-1; D is ambiguous. Trimming took off 5 bases at V and 1 base at J, with 11 bases between the two ends. CDR1 is LNHDA and CDR2 is SQIVND in the germline V gene (reference sequence). The CDR3 has 14 residues. The CDR3 DNA reads as TGTGCCAGTAGTCCCTGGGGAGAGAACACTGAAGCTTTCTTT. Translating it yields CASSPWGENTEAFF.